The T cell receptor (beta chain) under discussion was sequenced for a study of long-term antiretroviral therapy in people with HIV. There was at least one pre-ART PBMC sample for each donor, plus at least two post-ART PBMC samples. Held in samples before DNA extraction were roughly 0.9-11 million cryopreserved PBMC. A word on this clone: Its target is unknown.

The assay, immunoSEQ v3.0, was run at survey level. Measured with immunoSEQ multiplex PCR; TCRdb has only the in-frame clones, and not every one. The table includes more than 25,000 clones, about 90% detected once. General observations from the study: Relative to transplant donor controls, diversity remained lower despite increasing after ART.

The CDR3 runs 15 residues. CDR1 is LNHDA, CDR2 SQIVND, per germline (reference sequence). V lost 1 base, J lost 2 bases, and 5 bases stayed unmatched. The sequencing here drew on unsorted PBMCs, taken 2 years after starting antiretroviral therapy. The TCR was taken from a man aged 50 to 59 with HIV. The chain joins TRBV19 to TRBJ2-7; TRBD2 matches at 7 bases. In nucleotides, the CDR3 is TGTGCCAGTAGTATAGGTAGCGGGCAAACCTACGAGCAGTACTTC. Translated, it gives CASSIGSGQTYEQYF. Combining the CDR3 with reference TRBV19 and TRBJ2-7 gives the whole variable domain DGGITQSPKYLFRKEGQNVTLSCEQNLNHDAMYWYRQDPGQGLRLIYYSQIVNDFQKGDIAEGYSVSREKKESFPLTVTSAQKNPTAFYLCASSIGSGQTYEQYFGPGTRLTVT.